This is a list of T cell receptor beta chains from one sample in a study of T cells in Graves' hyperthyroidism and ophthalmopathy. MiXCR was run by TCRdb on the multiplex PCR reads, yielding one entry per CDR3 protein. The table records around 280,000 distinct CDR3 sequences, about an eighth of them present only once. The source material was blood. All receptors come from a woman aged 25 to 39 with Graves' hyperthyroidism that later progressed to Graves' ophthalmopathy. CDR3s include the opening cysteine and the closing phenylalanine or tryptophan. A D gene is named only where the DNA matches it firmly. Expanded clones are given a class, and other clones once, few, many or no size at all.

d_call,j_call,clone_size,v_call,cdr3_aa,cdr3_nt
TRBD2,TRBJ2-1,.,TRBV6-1,CASSSPAGGTYNEQFF,TGTGCCAGCAGCTCTCCAGCGGGAGGGACCTACAATGAGCAGTTCTTC
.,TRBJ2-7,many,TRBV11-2,CASSPGQSYEQYF,TGTGCCAGCAGCCCTGGACAGTCCTACGAGCAGTACTTC
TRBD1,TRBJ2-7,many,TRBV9,CASSPTDRVDEQYF,TGTGCCAGCAGCCCAACGGACAGGGTTGACGAGCAGTACTTC
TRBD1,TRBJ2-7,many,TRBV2,CASSFPGQGINEQYF,TGTGCCAGCAGTTTCCCGGGACAGGGTATCAACGAGCAGTACTTC
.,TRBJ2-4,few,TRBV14,CASSQLAGLNIQYF,TGTGCCAGCAGCCAACTTGCAGGGTTAAACATTCAGTACTTC
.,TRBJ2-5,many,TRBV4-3,CASSQGGARGETQYF,TGCGCCAGCAGCCAAGGAGGAGCTCGGGGAGAGACCCAGTACTTC
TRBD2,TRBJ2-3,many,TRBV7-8,CASSLTVGLAGNTDTQYF,TGTGCCAGCAGTCTGACGGTCGGACTAGCGGGGAACACAGATACGCAGTATTTT
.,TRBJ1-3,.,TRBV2,CASRADISGNTIYF,TGTGCCAGCAGGGCGGATATCTCTGGAAACACCATATATTTT
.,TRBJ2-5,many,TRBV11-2,CASSLERLETQYF,TGTGCCAGCAGCTTAGAACGGCTGGAGACCCAGTACTTC
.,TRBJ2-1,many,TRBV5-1,CASSLVPGARSNEQFF,TGCGCCAGCAGCTTGGTGCCGGGGGCGAGGTCCAATGAGCAGTTCTTC
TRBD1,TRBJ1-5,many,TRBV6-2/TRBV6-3,CASRIQGALQPQHF,TGTGCCAGCAGGATACAGGGGGCGCTTCAGCCCCAGCATTTT
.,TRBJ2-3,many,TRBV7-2,CASAETGLRGTDTQYF,TGTGCCAGCGCCGAGACGGGACTCAGGGGCACAGATACGCAGTATTTT
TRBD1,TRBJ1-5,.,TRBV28,CASSLGQGARQPQHF,TGTGCCAGCAGCCTGGGACAGGGGGCTCGTCAGCCCCAGCATTTT
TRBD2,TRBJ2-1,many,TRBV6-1,CASMPGTSANNEQFF,TGTGCCAGCATGCCCGGGACTAGCGCGAACAATGAGCAGTTCTTC
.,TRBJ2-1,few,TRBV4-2,CASSPDGYNEQFF,TGTGCCAGCAGCCCGGACGGGTACAATGAGCAGTTCTTC
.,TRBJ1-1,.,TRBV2,CASAAGLLTEAFF,TGTGCCAGCGCCGCAGGGTTACTTACTGAAGCTTTCTTT
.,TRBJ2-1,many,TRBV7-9,CASSLVANNEQFF,TGTGCCAGCAGCTTAGTTGCGAACAATGAGCAGTTCTTC
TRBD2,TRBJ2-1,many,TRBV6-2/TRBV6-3,CASSYVVAGSNEQFF,TGTGCCAGCAGTTATGTGGTAGCGGGATCTAATGAGCAGTTCTTC
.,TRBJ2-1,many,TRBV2,CASSARVATYNEQFF,TGTGCCAGCAGTGCCCGGGTAGCGACCTACAATGAGCAGTTCTTC
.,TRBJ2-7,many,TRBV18,CASSPPALQSGEQYF,TGTGCCAGCTCACCCCCGGCCTTACAATCGGGCGAGCAGTACTTC
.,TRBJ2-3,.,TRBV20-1,CSACGEEPTDTQYF,TGCAGTGCCTGCGGGGAGGAGCCCACAGATACGCAGTATTTT
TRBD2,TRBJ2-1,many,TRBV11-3,CASSSFGGGPHNEQFF,TGTGCCAGCAGCTCCTTCGGGGGAGGGCCTCACAATGAGCAGTTCTTC
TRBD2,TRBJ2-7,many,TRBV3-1,CASSQELAGYEQYF,TGTGCCAGCAGCCAAGAACTAGCGGGATACGAGCAGTACTTC
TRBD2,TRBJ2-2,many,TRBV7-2,CASSSSGRGATGELFF,TGTGCCAGCAGCTCTAGCGGGAGAGGGGCCACCGGGGAGCTGTTTTTT
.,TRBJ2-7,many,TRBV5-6,CASSLFDSPYEQYF,TGTGCCAGCAGCTTATTCGACAGCCCCTACGAGCAGTACTTC
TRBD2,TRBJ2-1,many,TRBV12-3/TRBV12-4,CASSLAGGGYNEQFF,TGTGCCAGCAGCCTAGCGGGAGGAGGCTACAATGAGCAGTTCTTC
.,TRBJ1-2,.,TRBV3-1,CASSQEREGNYGYTF,TGTGCCAGCAGCCAAGAGCGGGAAGGGAACTATGGCTACACCTTC
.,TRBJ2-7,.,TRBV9,CASSVGTGPREQYF,TGTGCCAGCAGCGTAGGCACCGGGCCCCGGGAGCAGTACTTC
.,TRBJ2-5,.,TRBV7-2,CASSTPGRRGTQYF,TGTGCCAGCAGCACACCGGGTCGGAGGGGGACCCAGTACTTC
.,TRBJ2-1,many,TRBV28,CASSLANNEQFF,TGTGCCAGCTCCTTGGCTAACAATGAGCAGTTCTTC
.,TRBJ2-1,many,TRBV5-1,CASSPLEGEGYNEQFF,TGCGCCAGCAGCCCCCTAGAGGGGGAGGGTTACAATGAGCAGTTCTTC
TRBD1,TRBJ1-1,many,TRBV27,CASRGTTGAIEAFF,TGTGCCAGCAGGGGAACGACAGGGGCTATTGAAGCTTTCTTT
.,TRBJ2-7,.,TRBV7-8,CASSRTENYEQYF,TGTGCCAGCAGTCGTACCGAAAACTACGAGCAGTACTTC
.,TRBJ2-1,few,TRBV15,CATSRGAYNEQFF,TGTGCCACCAGCAGGGGGGCATACAATGAGCAGTTCTTC
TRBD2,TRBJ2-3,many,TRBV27,CASSSAVGRMDTQYF,TGTGCCAGCAGTTCAGCCGTCGGGAGGATGGATACGCAGTATTTT
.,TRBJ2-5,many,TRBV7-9,CASSLTTTAYQETQYF,TGTGCCAGCAGCTTAACCACGACGGCGTACCAAGAGACCCAGTACTTC
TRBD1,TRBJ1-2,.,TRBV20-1,CSARTGTGSGHTF,TGCAGTGCTAGAACCGGGACAGGGAGCGGCCACACCTTC